The 13 T cell receptor beta chains below all came from one sample that was sequenced in a study of Ad26.COV2.S vaccination and SARS-CoV-2 variants. Method: immunoSEQ multiplex PCR; TCRdb's copy keeps in-frame clones and lacks some. The sample gives roughly 250,000 clones, 87% of which show up once; under 3% is in the top ten. As to treatment: about 20 received Ad26.COV2.S at low or high dose, single or two shots; about 5 received placebo; per-sample allocation not given. Collection of the samples took place on day 63 after the first injection of vaccine or placebo. Sequencing was performed on peripheral blood, taken in a trial of Ad26.COV2.S vaccine versus placebo. The origin of the receptors is a person between 18 and 59 years old who received the Ad26.COV2.S COVID-19 vaccine or a placebo.

The chain has TRBV6-6 and TRBJ1-1; no firm D call. The CDR3 is 11 residues long. CDR1 is MNHNY, CDR2 SVGAGI, per germline (reference sequence). Trimming took off 6 bases at V and 4 bases at J, with 6 bases between the two ends. The CDR3 DNA sequence: TGTGCCAGCAGCCCTGGCACTGAAGCTTTCTTT. This sequence encodes CASSPGTEAFF.

A few counts support this clone. The chain recombines TRBV24-1 with TRBJ2-7, with D perhaps TRBD2 (5 bases). Trimming pared 1 base from V and 12 bases from J, leaving 12 bases between. There are 12 residues in the CDR3. Germline V gives CDR1 KGHDR, CDR2 SFDVKD. This CDR3 reads CATSDFRGCRYV. CDR3 DNA: TGTGCCACCAGTGATTTTCGGGGATGTAGGTACGTC.

The CDR3 protein is CASSVAQRGAGSPLHF. The CDR3 region has the DNA TGTGCCAGCAGCGTAGCTCAAAGGGGAGCAGGATCACCCCTCCACTTT. This chain uses TRBV9 with TRBJ1-6; tentative D call: TRBD1 (5 bases). The V gene lost 0 bases and the J gene lost 10 bases, with 17 bases spanning the gap. Germline-derived CDR1 and CDR2 are SGDLS and YYNGEE. The CDR3 has 16 residues.

The chain has TRBV6-1 and TRBJ2-1; D ambiguous. Deletions cut 3 bases from V and 5 bases from J, with 14 bases between. Germline values: CDR1 MNHNS, CDR2 SASEGT. The CDR3 extends over 15 amino acids. The CDR3 sequence: CASSESVGGHNEQFF. The CDR3 DNA reads as TGTGCCAGCAGTGAGAGCGTAGGCGGACACAATGAGCAGTTCTTC.

The rearrangement joins TRBV19 to TRBJ2-2; possible D gene TRBD2, 5 bases. The CDR3 sequence is 15 residues long. Trimming took off 9 bases at V and 5 bases at J, with 19 bases between the two ends. CDR1 is LNHDA and CDR2 is SQIVND in the germline V gene (reference sequence). CDR3 DNA sequence: TGTGCCAGCCATAGGCCGGGAAAGGGAACCGGGGAGCTGTTTTTT. As protein: CASHRPGKGTGELFF.

V is TRBV10-3 and J is TRBJ1-2; TRBD1 might be the D (6 bases). Trimming shortened V by 9 bases and J by 4 bases, and 18 bases separated the two germline ends. The germline CDR1 and CDR2 sequences are ENHRY and SYGVKD. CDR3 size: 14 residues. The CDR3: CAMKNRVGAYGYTF. For the CDR3, the DNA is TGTGCCATGAAAAACAGGGTAGGAGCCTATGGCTACACCTTC.

J is TRBJ1-4 and V is TRBV7-9; no clear D gene. Per the germline V gene, CDR1 is SEHNR and CDR2 is FQNEAQ (reference sequence). Trimming removed 2 bases at V and 7 bases at J, with 5 bases between. The length of the CDR3 is 12 residues. DNA of the CDR3: TGTGCCAGCAGCTTACGGGGTGAAAAACTGTTTTTT. Translation: CASSLRGEKLFF.

The V gene is TRBV5-4, the J gene TRBJ2-2; TRBD2 is a possible D gene (6 bases). CDR3 length: 13 amino acids. The germline gives CDR1 SGHNT, CDR2 YYREEE (reference sequence). V was shortened by 4 bases and J by 8 bases, with 12 bases between the two germline ends. CDR3 sequence (DNA): TGTGCCAGCAGCGCGGGACCACAAGGGGAGCTGTTTTTT. Translation: CASSAGPQGELFF.

This sequence joins TRBV30 and TRBJ1-3; D is unresolved. This CDR3 spans 11 amino acids. CDR1 is GTSNPN and CDR2 is SVGIG in the germline V gene (reference sequence). V gave up 0 bases and J gave up 7 bases, with 4 bases separating them. CDR3 nucleotides: TGTGCCTGGAGTGTAGGGAACACCATATATTTT. It translates to CAWSVGNTIYF. The full variable domain, with the rest looked up from reference TRBV30 and TRBJ1-3, is SQTIHQWPATLVQPVGSPLSLECTVEGTSNPNLYWYRQAAGRGLQLLFYSVGIGQISSEVPQNLSASRPQDRQFILSSKKLLLSDSGFYLCAWSVGNTIYFGEGSWLTVV.

The genes are TRBV4-2 and TRBJ2-7, with 7 bases lining up with TRBD1. CDR1 is LGHNA, CDR2 YNFKEQ, per germline. J lost 1 base, V lost 2 bases, and 5 bases had no gene match. There are 15 residues in the CDR3. The CDR3 DNA reads as TGTGCCAGCAGCCAATTACCGGGACAGTCCTACGAGCAGTACTTC. It yields the protein CASSQLPGQSYEQYF.

This sequence joins TRBV18 and TRBJ1-1, with D unresolved. The CDR3 is 13 amino acids. CDR1 and CDR2 from the germline V gene are KGHSH and LQKENI. V shed 6 bases and J shed 3 bases, with 11 bases lying between them. Here the CDR3 reads CASSHLKDTEAFF. The CDR3 coding sequence is TGTGCCAGCTCCCATTTGAAGGACACTGAAGCTTTCTTT.

V usage is TRBV24-1 and J usage is TRBJ1-3, with TRBD1 matching 7 bases. With V trimmed by 4 bases and J by 4 bases, 6 bases remained unmatched. The CDR3 runs to 15 residues. CDR1 is KGHDR and CDR2 is SFDVKD in the germline V gene. The CDR3 spells CATSDPGQEGNTIYF. DNA for the CDR3: TGTGCCACCAGTGACCCCGGACAGGAAGGAAACACCATATATTTT.

The rearrangement uses TRBV2 and TRBJ2-3; 7 bases map to TRBD2. Germline V gene sequence: CDR1 SNHLY, CDR2 FYNNEI. After removal of 3 bases from V and 6 bases from J, the junction contained 6 bases not matched to a gene. The CDR3 length is 14 residues. CDR3 protein: CASSDGLGGDTQYF. The CDR3 nucleotides read TGTGCCAGCAGTGACGGGCTGGGGGGGGATACGCAGTATTTT.